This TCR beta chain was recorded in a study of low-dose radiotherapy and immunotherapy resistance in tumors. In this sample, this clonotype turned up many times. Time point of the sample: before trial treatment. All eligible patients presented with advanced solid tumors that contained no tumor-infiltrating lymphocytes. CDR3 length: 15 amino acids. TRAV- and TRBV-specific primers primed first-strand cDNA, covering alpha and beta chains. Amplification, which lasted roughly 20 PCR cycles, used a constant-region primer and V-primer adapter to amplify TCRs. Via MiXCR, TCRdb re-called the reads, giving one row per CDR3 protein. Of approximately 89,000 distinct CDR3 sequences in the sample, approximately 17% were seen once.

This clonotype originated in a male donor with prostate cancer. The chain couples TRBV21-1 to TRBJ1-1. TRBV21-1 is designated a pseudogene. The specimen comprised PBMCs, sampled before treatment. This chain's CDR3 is CASSVIKIGILEAFF. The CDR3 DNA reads TGTGCCAGCAGCGTTATAAAGATTGGGATCCTTGAGGCTTTCTTT.